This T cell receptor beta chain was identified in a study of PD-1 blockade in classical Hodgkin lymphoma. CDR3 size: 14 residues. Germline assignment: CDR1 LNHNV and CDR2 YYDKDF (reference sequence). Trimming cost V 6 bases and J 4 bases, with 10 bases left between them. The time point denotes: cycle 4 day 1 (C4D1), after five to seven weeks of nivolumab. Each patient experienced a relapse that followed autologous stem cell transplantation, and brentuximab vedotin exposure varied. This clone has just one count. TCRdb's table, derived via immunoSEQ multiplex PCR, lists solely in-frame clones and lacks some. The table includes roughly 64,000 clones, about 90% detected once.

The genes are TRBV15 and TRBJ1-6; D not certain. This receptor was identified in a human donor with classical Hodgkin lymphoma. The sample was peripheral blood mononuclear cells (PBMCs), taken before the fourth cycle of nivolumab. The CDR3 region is CATRGGTYNSPLHF. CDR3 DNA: TGTGCCACCAGAGGAGGTACTTATAATTCACCCCTCCACTTT.